This TCR beta chain is drawn from a study of response to subunit inactivated influenza vaccine. Study outcomes and limitations: Authors suggested each seasonal flu vaccination may recruit only limited numbers of new T cells.

This clonotype was observed a handful of times. Its specificity is not known. TCRdb independently ran MiXCR on the RT-PCR reads; one entry per CDR3 protein. The data show about 180,000 distinct CDR3 sequences, roughly 10% seen once. This receptor was taken from a man between 45 and 75 years old who received an inactivated influenza vaccine. Sequenced here: CD8+ T cells sorted from PBMCs, sampled less than 30 months after vaccination.

DNA for the CDR3: TGTGCCAGCAGCCCAGGAGGGGGGGATGGCTACACCTTC. Its protein is CASSPGGGDGYTF. This rearrangement joins TRBV7-8 to TRBJ1-2, with a weak D call TRBD1 (6 bases). The CDR3 has 13 amino acids. Germline values: CDR1 SGHVS, CDR2 FQNEAQ. Between the trimmed V and J ends, which lost 5 bases and 6 bases, there was a span of 13 bases.